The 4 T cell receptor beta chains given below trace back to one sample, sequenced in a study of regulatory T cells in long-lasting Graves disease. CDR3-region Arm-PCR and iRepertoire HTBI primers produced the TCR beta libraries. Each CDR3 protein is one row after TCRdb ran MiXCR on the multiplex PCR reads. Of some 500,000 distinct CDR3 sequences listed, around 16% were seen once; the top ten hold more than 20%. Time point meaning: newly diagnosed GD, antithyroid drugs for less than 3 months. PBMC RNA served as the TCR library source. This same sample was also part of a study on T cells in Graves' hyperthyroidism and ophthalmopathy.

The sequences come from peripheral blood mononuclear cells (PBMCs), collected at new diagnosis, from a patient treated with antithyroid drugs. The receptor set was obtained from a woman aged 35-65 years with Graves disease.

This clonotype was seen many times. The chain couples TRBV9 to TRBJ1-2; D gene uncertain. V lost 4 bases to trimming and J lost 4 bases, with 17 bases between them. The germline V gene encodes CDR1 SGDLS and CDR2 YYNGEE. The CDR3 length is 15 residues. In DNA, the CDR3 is TGTGCCAGCAGCCCCCAAGAAGGGTTAGCCTATGGCTACACCTTC. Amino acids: CASSPQEGLAYGYTF.

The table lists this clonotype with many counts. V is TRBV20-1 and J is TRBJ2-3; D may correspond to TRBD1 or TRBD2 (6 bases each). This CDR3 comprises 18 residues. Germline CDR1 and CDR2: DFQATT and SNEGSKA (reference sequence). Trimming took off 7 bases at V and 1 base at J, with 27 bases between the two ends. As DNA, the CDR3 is TGCAGTGGAGGGGGACTCCGCTTGATTCTATGGGGCACAGATACGCAGTATTTT. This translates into CSGGGLRLILWGTDTQYF.

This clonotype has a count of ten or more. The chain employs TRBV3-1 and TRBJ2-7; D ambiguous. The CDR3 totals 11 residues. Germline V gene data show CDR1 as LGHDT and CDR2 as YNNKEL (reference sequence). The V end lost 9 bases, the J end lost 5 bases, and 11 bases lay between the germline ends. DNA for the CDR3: TGTGCCAGGCCGATAAATGACGAGCAGTACTTC. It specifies CARPINDEQYF.

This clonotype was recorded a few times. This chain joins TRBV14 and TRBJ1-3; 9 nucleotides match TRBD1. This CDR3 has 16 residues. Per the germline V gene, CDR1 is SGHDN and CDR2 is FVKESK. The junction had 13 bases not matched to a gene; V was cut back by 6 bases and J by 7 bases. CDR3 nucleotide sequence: TGTGCCAGCAGAGCCGGGACAGGGCAAGGTGGTAACACCATATATTTT. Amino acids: CASRAGTGQGGNTIYF.